Below, 3 T cell receptor beta chains from the same sample are listed, as sequenced in a study of early T cells in non-severe SARS-CoV-2 infection. TCRdb itself ran the 5' RACE reads through MiXCR, one entry per CDR3 protein. The repertoire holds under 95,000 distinct CDR3 sequences, with 12% as singletons. Sequenced sample: whole blood. Every receptor here comes from an adult who was a healthcare worker with PCR-confirmed SARS-CoV-2 infection or an uninfected control (not recorded which).

This clonotype was seen a few times. V usage is TRBV5-1 and J usage is TRBJ2-5, with D tentatively TRBD2 (5 bases). CDR3 size: 13 residues. Trimming removed 0 bases from V and 9 bases from J, with 12 bases in between. In germline, CDR1 is SGHRS, CDR2 YFSETQ. The CDR3 loop is CASSLVRDRAQYF. The DNA of the CDR3 is TGCGCCAGCAGCTTGGTTCGGGATAGGGCCCAGTACTTC.

This clonotype has more than one count but fewer than ten. The chain employs TRBV5-4 and TRBJ2-1; 7 bases are a match to TRBD2. There are 16 residues in the CDR3. In germline, CDR1 is SGHNT, CDR2 YYREEE (reference sequence). Trimming removed 6 bases from V and 6 bases from J; junction bases left unmatched: 15. The CDR3 protein is CASTPGRESPGNEQFF. CDR3 nucleotides: TGTGCCAGCACCCCGGGGCGGGAGAGCCCGGGCAATGAGCAGTTCTTC.

The chain combines TRBV29-1 with TRBJ2-3, with unresolved D. Trimming stripped 7 bases from V and 1 base from J, with 15 bases between. This CDR3 region has 14 residues. Germline loops: CDR1 SQVTM, CDR2 ANQGSEA. The CDR3 sequence: CSATVRYRTDTQYF. CDR3 coding DNA: TGCAGCGCCACGGTGAGGTACCGCACAGATACGCAGTATTTT.